These 26 T cell receptor beta chains were all obtained from the same sample, sequenced in a study of T cells in women clearing cervical HPV infection. Sequencing was performed with immunoSEQ multiplex PCR; in TCRdb, only in-frame clones are kept and a portion is missing. This sample's table reports around 30,000 clones. Sequenced material: blood buffy coat. The receptors derive from a woman aged 18 to 75 with a cervical HPV16 infection that either progressed to CIN3+ or cleared (not recorded which).

For this clone: The CDR3 is cut off 3 residues early in the read; its end comes from the germline J gene. This chain links TRBV2 with TRBJ1-5; D is ambiguous. V shed 1 base and J shed 5 bases, with 9 bases lying between them. The CDR3 runs to 14 residues. Germline assignment: CDR1 SNHLY and CDR2 FYNNEI. The CDR3 spells CASSEGWQDQPQHF. The CDR3 DNA, read in part, is TGTGCCAGCAGTGAAGGTTGGCAAGATCAGCCC. Complete variable domain (other parts from reference TRBV2 and TRBJ1-5): EPEVTQTPSHQVTQMGQEVILRCVPISNHLYFYWYRQILGQKVEFLVSFYNNEISEKSEIFDDQFSVERPDGSNFTLKIRSTKLEDSAMYFCASSEGWQDQPQHFGDGTRLSIL.

Note on this clone: The CDR3 end lies 3 residues beyond the end of the read and is filled in from the germline J gene. The chain uses TRBV11-2 and TRBJ1-2, with unresolved D. The CDR3 contains 14 residues. Trimming cost V 2 bases and J 6 bases, with 13 bases left between them. Germline V CDR1 and CDR2: SGHAT, FQNNGV. The CDR3 region is CASSLYEGRDGYTF. The CDR3 DNA, read in part, is TGTGCCAGCAGCTTATATGAGGGTCGCGATGGC.

About this clone: The CDR3 extends 3 residues past the end of the read, so its final part is completed from the germline J gene. The genes are TRBV4-1 and TRBJ2-2, with TRBD1 identical over 7 bases. CDR1 MGHRA and CDR2 YSYEKL come from the germline V gene. The CDR3 has 16 amino acids. The CDR3 is CASSQDGTVTNEKLFF. The sequenced CDR3 bases are TGCGCCAGCAGCCAAGACGGGACAGTTACTAATGAAAAG.

Points on this clone: The read is 3 residues too short to cover the CDR3 end, so that end is filled in from the germline J gene. The chain couples TRBV5-1 to TRBJ2-3; tentative D call: TRBD2 (5 bases). Per germline, CDR1 SGHRS and CDR2 YFSETQ. The V and J ends lost 6 bases and 6 bases respectively, with 20 bases between them. The CDR3 length is 15 residues. The CDR3 bases that were read are TGCGCCAGCACCCTTACCGGGGTGAACGCGGATACG. Protein sequence: CASTLTGVNADT. The CDR3 in its entirety is CASTLTGVNADTQYF. Complete variable domain (other parts from reference TRBV5-1 and TRBJ2-3): KAGVTQTPRYLIKTRGQQVTLSCSPISGHRSVSWYQQTPGQGLQFLFEYFSETQRNKGNFPGRFSGRQFSNSRSEMNVSTLELGDSALYLCASTLTGVNADTQYFGPGTRLTVL.

Concerning this clone: The sequence runs out 3 residues before the end of the CDR3; the remainder is reconstructed from the germline J gene. This rearrangement joins TRBV24-1 to TRBJ2-2, with TRBD2 matching over 9 bases. J was trimmed by 4 bases and V by 1 base; bases with no gene match: 6. The germline CDR1 and CDR2 sequences are KGHDR and SFDVKD. The CDR3 is made up of 17 amino acids. CDR3 in amino acids: CATSDLGGGARTGELFF. The CDR3 DNA, read in part, is TGTGCCACCAGTGATTTAGGCGGGGGGGCCCGCACCGGGGAG.

A word on this clone: Read data end 3 residues before the CDR3 end; the end is taken from the germline J gene. The rearrangement links TRBV7-2 to TRBJ2-1, with D possibly being TRBD1 (7 bases). V was shortened by 4 bases and J by 9 bases, with 13 bases between the two germline ends. The CDR3 has 13 residues. Germline V gives CDR1 SGHTA, CDR2 FQGNSA. The sequenced part of the CDR3 DNA is TGTGCCAGCAGCTCTAACAGGGGAGGTGAG. It specifies CASSSNRGGE. The full CDR3 is CASSSNRGGEQFF.

A word on this clone: From the germline J gene comes the end of the CDR3, since the read stops 3 residues before it. The chain carries TRBV18 and TRBJ2-4; 7 bases agree with TRBD1. This CDR3 is 18 amino acids long. The V gene's germline CDR1 is KGHSH and CDR2 LQKENI. The covered CDR3 bases are TGTGCCAGCTCACCTCAAACGTCCGGGACAGCCAGAAACTATGGT. Its protein product is CASSPQTSGTARNYG. The complete CDR3 reads CASSPQTSGTARNYGQYF. Drawing the rest from reference TRBV18 and TRBJ2-4, the complete variable domain is NAGVMQNPRHLVRRRGQEARLRCSPMKGHSHVYWYRQLPEEGLKFMVYLQKENIIDESGMPKERFSAEFPKEGPSILRIQQVVRGDSAAYFCASSPQTSGTARNYGQYFGAGTRLSVL.

Points on this clone: The missing CDR3 end, 3 residues past where the read stops, is filled in from the germline J gene. The chain employs TRBV19 and TRBJ2-4; D is unclear. The CDR3 is 10 residues long. Germline values: CDR1 LNHDA, CDR2 SQIVND (reference sequence). The CDR3 spells CASNHNGQYF. The part of the CDR3 DNA that was read is TGTGCCAGTAACCACAATGGT.

The CDR3 reads CSARQLTGEQETQYF. CDR3 bases read: TGCAGTGCTAGACAATTGACAGGGGAACAAGAGACG. The chain links TRBV20-1 to TRBJ2-3; 8 bases are a match to TRBD1. The CDR3 goes on 3 residues after the read ends, and that part is filled in from the germline J gene. This CDR3 is 15 amino acids long. Germline V gene data show CDR1 as DFQATT and CDR2 as SNEGSKA (reference sequence).

The CDR3 bases that were read are TGTGCCAGTAGTATCACAGCGGGGGGGCCGGATACC. It translates to CASSITAGGPDT. The CDR3 reads in full as CASSITAGGPDTYTF. This chain joins TRBV19 and TRBJ1-2; weak D call: TRBD1 (6 bases). The read ends 3 residues early relative to the CDR3; the germline J gene fills the gap. The V gene's germline CDR1 is LNHDA and CDR2 SQIVND (reference sequence). CDR3 length equals 15 residues.

In regard to this clone: The read terminates 3 residues before the CDR3 end, so the remaining end is supplied by the germline J gene. Other DNA sequences in the sample encode the same CDR3. The genes are TRBV5-1 and TRBJ1-3, with D possibly TRBD1 on 6 matching bases. CDR1 SGHRS and CDR2 YFSETQ come from the germline V gene. The CDR3 loop spans 13 amino acids. Trimming left V 4 bases short and J 4 bases short, with 9 bases between. The CDR3 loop reads CASSVDSGNTIYF. CDR3 DNA (partial): TGCGCCAGCAGCGTGGACAGCGGAAACACC.

Concerning this clone: The read is 3 residues too short to cover the CDR3 end, so that end is filled in from the germline J gene. The J gene is TRBJ2-1, the V gene TRBV7-6; D may be TRBD2 (6 bases). This CDR3 spans 13 amino acids. Germline-derived CDR1 and CDR2 are SGHVS and FNYEAQ. V lost 3 bases and J 7 bases, leaving 10 bases between the germline ends. The CDR3 loop reads CASSFGGMNEQFF. The covered CDR3 bases are TGTGCCAGCAGCTTTGGGGGGATGAATGAG.

Comments on this clone: The read ends 3 residues early relative to the CDR3; the germline J gene fills the gap. J is TRBJ1-3 and V is TRBV2; 7 positions agree with TRBD1. V trimming: 3 bases; J trimming: 2 bases; junction bases outside the gene matches: 10. CDR1 and CDR2 from the germline V gene are SNHLY and FYNNEI. The CDR3 runs 17 residues. The sequenced part of the CDR3 DNA is TGTGCCAGCAGTGACGGTTTGGGTCAGGGGGCTGGAAACACC. As protein: CASSDGLGQGAGNT. The complete CDR3 protein is CASSDGLGQGAGNTIYF.

With respect to this clone: The DNA ends 3 residues before the CDR3 does, and the rest of the CDR3 is filled in from the germline J gene. This rearrangement joins TRBV29-1 to TRBJ1-1; D possibly corresponds to TRBD1 (6 bases). CDR3 size: 13 residues. Between the trimmed V and J ends, which lost 2 bases and 7 bases, there was a span of 14 bases. Germline V lookup: CDR1 SQVTM, CDR2 ANQGSEA. CDR3 DNA (partial): TGCAGCGTTGAAAGACAGGCCGTCGGTGAA. This encodes CSVERQAVGE. The entire CDR3 is CSVERQAVGEAFF.

On this clone itself: The CDR3 end is not reached by the read, which stops 3 residues before it; the germline J gene fills it in. This rearrangement joins TRBV6-2 or TRBV6-3 to TRBJ1-1; D is ambiguous. The CDR3 is 13 amino acids. V lost 2 bases and J lost 7, with 11 bases in between. CDR1 and CDR2 from the germline V gene are MNHEY and SVGEGT. The CDR3 DNA, read in part, is TGTGCCAGCAGTTACGCTGACAAGATTGAA. Its protein product is CASSYADKIE. In full, the CDR3 is CASSYADKIEAFF.

To note about this clone: The read terminates 3 residues ahead of where the CDR3 ends, so the germline J gene completes it. The genes are TRBV19 and TRBJ2-4; 7 nucleotides align to TRBD2. The CDR3 is 14 residues long. Per germline, CDR1 LNHDA and CDR2 SQIVND (reference sequence). The part of the CDR3 DNA that was read is TGTGCCAGTAGTATGGCGGGGACTAACTATGGT. The encoded protein is CASSMAGTNYG. The whole CDR3 is CASSMAGTNYGQYF. Based on the CDR3 plus reference TRBV19 and TRBJ2-4, the full variable domain is DGGITQSPKYLFRKEGQNVTLSCEQNLNHDAMYWYRQDPGQGLRLIYYSQIVNDFQKGDIAEGYSVSREKKESFPLTVTSAQKNPTAFYLCASSMAGTNYGQYFGAGTRLSVL.

A remark on this clone: The missing CDR3 end, 3 residues past where the read stops, is filled in from the germline J gene. The V call is TRBV5-1, the J call TRBJ2-1, with TRBD1 matching over 7 bases. The CDR3 has 14 residues. Germline loops: CDR1 SGHRS, CDR2 YFSETQ. Trimming took 4 bases from V and 6 from J; bases not matched to a gene: 7. CDR3 DNA, as far as it was read: TGCGCCAGCAGCCCGACAGGGTACGGCAATGAG. It encodes CASSPTGYGNE. The CDR3, in full, reads CASSPTGYGNEQFF.

Of note for this clone: The read ends 3 residues before the CDR3 terminus; that terminus is restored from the germline J gene. This chain connects TRBV27 to TRBJ2-7; D might be TRBD1 (5 bases). Deletions cut 4 bases from V and 2 bases from J, with 12 bases between. Germline values: CDR1 MNHEY, CDR2 SMNVEV (reference sequence). The CDR3 extends over 14 amino acids. The CDR3 region is CASSSYRPPYEQYF. The part of the CDR3 DNA that was read is TGTGCCAGCAGTTCATACAGGCCACCCTACGAG.

As for this clone: Read data end 3 residues before the CDR3 end; the end is taken from the germline J gene. The rearrangement uses TRBV10-3 and TRBJ2-7; the match to TRBD2 covers 14 bases. The germline gives CDR1 ENHRY, CDR2 SYGVKD. The CDR3 contains 16 residues. J was trimmed by 3 bases and V by 6 bases; bases with no gene match: 7. CDR3 DNA, as far as it was read: TGTGCCATCAGAGAAGGACTAGCGGGGGGAAGCTACGAG. Protein sequence: CAIREGLAGGSYE. Given in full, the CDR3 is CAIREGLAGGSYEQYF.

Comment on this clone: The observed sequence ends 3 residues before the CDR3 terminus, with the missing tail filled in from the germline J gene. The V gene is TRBV7-2, the J gene TRBJ2-5; 8 bases match TRBD2. V dropped 4 bases and J dropped 4; count of bases not matched to a gene: 8. This CDR3 has 15 amino acids. The V gene's germline CDR1 is SGHTA and CDR2 FQGNSA. The CDR3 is CASSYRGGPRETQYF. The CDR3 DNA, read in part, is TGTGCCAGCAGCTATCGGGGGGGCCCTCGAGAGACC.

Details on this clone: The read ends 3 residues before the CDR3 terminus; that terminus is restored from the germline J gene. This chain uses TRBV20-1 with TRBJ1-5; D gene unclear. CDR1 and CDR2 (germline): DFQATT, SNEGSKA (reference sequence). Trimming took off 3 bases at V and 5 bases at J, with 8 bases between the two ends. The CDR3 extends over 12 amino acids. The CDR3 sequence is CSASSGDQPQHF. The covered CDR3 bases are TGCAGTGCTAGTAGCGGGGATCAGCCC.

Concerning this clone: The read ends 3 residues shy of where the CDR3 ends; the end is completed using the germline J gene. The V gene is TRBV18, the J gene TRBJ2-7; 8 bases are shared with TRBD2. The CDR3 is 17 amino acids. The trim removed 0 bases at V and 3 bases at J, leaving 10 bases unmatched. Germline CDR1 is KGHSH and CDR2 is LQKENI. CDR3 residues: CASSPPSPLRGDYEQYF. The covered CDR3 bases are TGTGCCAGCTCACCACCGAGTCCTTTGCGGGGGGACTACGAG.

As concerns this clone: The CDR3 end is not reached by the read, which stops 3 residues before it; the germline J gene fills it in. The chain links TRBV20-1 to TRBJ1-5, with D tentatively TRBD1 (6 bases). This CDR3 contains 16 residues. The germline V gene encodes CDR1 DFQATT and CDR2 SNEGSKA (reference sequence). Trimming stripped 2 bases from V and 2 bases from J, with 16 bases between. The CDR3 sequence: CSARTIGGAGNQPQHF. The part of the CDR3 DNA that was read is TGCAGTGCTAGAACGATTGGGGGGGCAGGCAATCAGCCC.

The CDR3 loop reads CASNKRRAGNYGQYF. CDR3 DNA, as far as it was read: TGTGCCAGCAACAAAAGAAGGGCAGGGAACTATGGT. The chain is built from TRBV7-9 and TRBJ2-4; perhaps TRBD1 as D (5 bases). The CDR3 goes on 3 residues after the read ends, and that part is filled in from the germline J gene. Germline lookup yields CDR1 SEHNR and CDR2 FQNEAQ (reference sequence). The CDR3 extends over 15 amino acids.

CDR3: CASSRDIANTEAFF. The CDR3 bases that were read are TGCGCCAGCAGCAGGGACATTGCGAACACTGAA. The genes are TRBV5-1 and TRBJ1-1; a weak D match, TRBD1 (6 bases). The read ends 3 residues before the CDR3 terminus; that terminus is restored from the germline J gene. The V end lost 4 bases, the J end lost 1 base, and 11 bases lay between the germline ends. This CDR3 contains 14 residues. Per germline, CDR1 SGHRS and CDR2 YFSETQ. The entire variable domain, with the rest obtained from reference TRBV5-1 and TRBJ1-1, is as follows: KAGVTQTPRYLIKTRGQQVTLSCSPISGHRSVSWYQQTPGQGLQFLFEYFSETQRNKGNFPGRFSGRQFSNSRSEMNVSTLELGDSALYLCASSRDIANTEAFFGQGTRLTVV.

To note about this clone: The read terminates 3 residues before the CDR3 end, so the remaining end is supplied by the germline J gene. The V and J genes are TRBV2 and TRBJ1-2, with D uncertain. Germline V gives CDR1 SNHLY, CDR2 FYNNEI. The CDR3 covers 14 residues. The sequenced part of the CDR3 DNA is TGTGCCAGCAATTCAGCGGGAACAGCTTACGAC. Encoded protein: CASNSAGTAYD. The entire CDR3 protein reads CASNSAGTAYDYTF.